The 10 T cell receptor beta chains below come from one sample, sequenced in a study of CD8 T cells in ankylosing spondylitis. TCRdb re-derived calls from the 5' RACE reads in MiXCR, one entry per CDR3 protein. The sample records 50,000 to 60,000 distinct CDR3 sequences, approximately 7% being singletons. The sequenced material came from blood, either unsorted or a sorted T cell fraction (not recorded which). Receptors were obtained from a female donor with ankylosing spondylitis or in good health (not recorded which).

The rearrangement uses TRBV6-2 or TRBV6-3 and TRBJ2-4; a possible D gene is TRBD1 (6 bases). The CDR3 length is 14 residues. V dropped 4 bases and J dropped 5 bases, with 12 bases sitting between them. Germline V gene lookup returns CDR1 MNHEY and CDR2 SVGEGT. CDR3 DNA sequence: TGTGCCAGCAGTTCGATGGGACACCAAAACATTCAGTACTTC. This codes for CASSSMGHQNIQYF.

At least ten counts were recorded for this clonotype. This rearrangement joins TRBV5-6 to TRBJ2-5; D possibly corresponds to TRBD1 (5 bases). CDR1 and CDR2 (germline): SGHDT, YYEEEE. The CDR3 totals 15 residues. The V end lost 7 bases, the J end lost 1 base, and 17 bases lay between the germline ends. CDR3 residues: CASLGAEFPQETQYF. The CDR3 bases are TGTGCCAGCTTAGGGGCGGAATTCCCCCAAGAGACCCAGTACTTC.

In its sample, this clonotype was seen many times. The V gene is TRBV12-3 or TRBV12-4, the J gene TRBJ1-5; the D is unclear. V lost 7 bases and J lost 1, with 5 bases in between. The CDR3 consists of 12 residues. This chain's CDR3 is CASTSSNQPQHF. CDR3 bases: TGTGCCAGCACGTCCAGCAATCAGCCCCAGCATTTT.

DNA of the CDR3: TGTGCCAGCAGCTCCCCGGACTCTTACGGGTATGGCTACACCTTC. Amino acids: CASSSPDSYGYGYTF. The chain links TRBV7-9 to TRBJ1-2; D uncertain. This CDR3 is built from 15 residues. The germline V gene has CDR1 SEHNR and CDR2 FQNEAQ (reference sequence). Trimming cost V 4 bases and J 5 bases, with 17 bases left between them. Complete variable domain (other parts from reference TRBV7-9 and TRBJ1-2): DTGVSQNPRHKITKRGQNVTFRCDPISEHNRLYWYRQTLGQGPEFLTYFQNEAQLEKSRLLSDRFSAERPKGSFSTLEIQRTEQGDSAMYLCASSSPDSYGYGYTFGSGTRLTVV.

There are many counts of this clonotype. The chain recombines TRBV7-2 with TRBJ2-2; D is perhaps TRBD1 (5 bases). The V end was cut by 5 bases, the J end by 11 bases, with 18 bases between. Germline loops: CDR1 SGHTA, CDR2 FQGNSA. CDR3 length: 14 amino acids. The CDR3: CASSPQGVGGELFF. For the CDR3, the DNA is TGTGCCAGCAGCCCCCAAGGGGTGGGCGGAGAGCTGTTTTTT. Looking up the rest from reference TRBV7-2 and TRBJ2-2 gives the full variable domain: GAGVSQSPSNKVTEKGKDVELRCDPISGHTALYWYRQSLGQGLEFLIYFQGNSAPDKSGLPSDRFSAERTGGSVSTLTIQRTQQEDSAVYLCASSPQGVGGELFFGEGSRLTVL.

This clonotype was picked up many times. This chain joins TRBV5-1 and TRBJ2-1, with 7 bases fitting TRBD2. Germline V CDR1 and CDR2: SGHRS, YFSETQ. The junction had 9 bases not matched to a gene; V was cut back by 4 bases and J by 2 bases. The length of the CDR3 is 16 residues. CDR3 loop: CASSREGYLTYNEQFF. The CDR3 nucleotides are TGCGCCAGCAGCAGGGAGGGCTACCTAACCTACAATGAGCAGTTCTTC.

This clonotype was observed many times. The chain combines TRBV9 with TRBJ2-2; weak D call: TRBD2 (6 bases). The V end lost 4 bases, the J end lost 7 bases, and 26 bases lay between the germline ends. Germline V gives CDR1 SGDLS, CDR2 YYNGEE. The CDR3 is 18 amino acids. CDR3 in amino acids: CASSPPPREAGLGGELFF. CDR3 nucleotide sequence: TGTGCCAGCAGCCCCCCCCCCAGGGAGGCGGGGTTAGGCGGGGAGCTGTTTTTT.

This clonotype turned up a few times. V gene TRBV7-9 combines with J gene TRBJ2-1; D not certain. The germline V gene has CDR1 SEHNR and CDR2 FQNEAQ (reference sequence). The CDR3 length is 13 residues. The V gene lost 4 bases and the J gene lost 2 bases, with 6 bases spanning the gap. CDR3 in DNA: TGTGCCAGCAGCTCCACGGCCTACAATGAGCAGTTCTTC. This encodes CASSSTAYNEQFF.

This clonotype was found many times. The chain employs TRBV5-1 and TRBJ1-1; 8 bases agree with TRBD1. Trimming removed 4 bases from V and 4 bases from J; junction bases left unmatched: 3. The CDR3 covers 13 residues. The germline gives CDR1 SGHRS, CDR2 YFSETQ. The CDR3 DNA is TGCGCCAGCAGCGCTGGGACAGGCACTGAAGCTTTCTTT. It translates to CASSAGTGTEAFF.

This chain connects TRBV6-1 to TRBJ1-1; perhaps TRBD1 as D (5 bases). Germline assignment: CDR1 MNHNS and CDR2 SASEGT. With 7 bases removed from V and 1 base from J, the gap between germline ends came to 10 bases. The CDR3 has 13 residues. This CDR3 is CASTLGGNTEAFF. CDR3 bases: TGTGCCAGCACCCTGGGGGGGAACACTGAAGCTTTCTTT.